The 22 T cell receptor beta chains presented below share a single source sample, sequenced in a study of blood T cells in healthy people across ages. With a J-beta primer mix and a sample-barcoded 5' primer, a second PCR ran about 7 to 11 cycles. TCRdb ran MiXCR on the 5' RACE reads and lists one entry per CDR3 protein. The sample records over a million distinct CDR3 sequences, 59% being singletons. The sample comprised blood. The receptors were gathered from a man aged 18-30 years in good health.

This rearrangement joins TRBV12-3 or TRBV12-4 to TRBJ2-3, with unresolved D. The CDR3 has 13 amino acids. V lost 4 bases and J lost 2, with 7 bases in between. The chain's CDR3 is CASSSILTDTQYF. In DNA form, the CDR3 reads TGTGCCAGCAGTTCTATTCTCACAGATACGCAGTATTTT.

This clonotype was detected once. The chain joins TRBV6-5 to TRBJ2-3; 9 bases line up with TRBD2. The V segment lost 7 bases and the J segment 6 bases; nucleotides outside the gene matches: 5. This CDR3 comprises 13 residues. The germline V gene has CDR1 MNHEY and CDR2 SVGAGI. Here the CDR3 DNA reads TGTGCCAGCAAGGCTAGCGGGGTTGATACGCAGTATTTT. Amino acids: CASKASGVDTQYF.

CDR3 bases: TGTGCCAGCAGTTGGGGGACTAGCGACAGAGAGACCCAGTACTTC. It yields the protein CASSWGTSDRETQYF. The chain recombines TRBV6-6 with TRBJ2-5; 10 nucleotides agree with TRBD2. Losses at the gene ends were 4 bases for V and 4 bases for J; bases not matched to a gene: 6. The CDR3 loop spans 15 amino acids. Germline-derived CDR1 and CDR2 are MNHNY and SVGAGI (reference sequence).

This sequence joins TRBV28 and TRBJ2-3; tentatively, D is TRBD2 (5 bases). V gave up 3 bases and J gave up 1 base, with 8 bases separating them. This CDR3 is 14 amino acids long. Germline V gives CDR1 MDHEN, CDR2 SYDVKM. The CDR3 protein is CASSFFGGTDTQYF. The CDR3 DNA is TGTGCCAGCAGTTTTTTCGGGGGCACAGATACGCAGTATTTT.

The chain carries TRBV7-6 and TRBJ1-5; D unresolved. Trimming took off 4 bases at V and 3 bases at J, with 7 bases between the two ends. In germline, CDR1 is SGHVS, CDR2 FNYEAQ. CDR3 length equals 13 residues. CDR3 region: CASSYGNNQPQHF. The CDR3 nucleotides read TGTGCCAGCAGCTACGGGAACAATCAGCCCCAGCATTTT. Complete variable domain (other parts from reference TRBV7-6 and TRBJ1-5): GAGVSQSPRYKVTKRGQDVALRCDPISGHVSLYWYRQALGQGPEFLTYFNYEAQQDKSGLPNDRFSAERPEGSISTLTIQRTEQRDSAMYRCASSYGNNQPQHFGDGTRLSIL.

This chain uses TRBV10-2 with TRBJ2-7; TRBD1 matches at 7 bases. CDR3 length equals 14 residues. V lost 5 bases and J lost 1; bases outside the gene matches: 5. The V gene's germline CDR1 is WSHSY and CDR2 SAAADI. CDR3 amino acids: CASSRGRPSYEQYF. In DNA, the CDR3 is TGCGCCAGCAGTAGGGGGCGACCATCCTACGAGCAGTACTTC.

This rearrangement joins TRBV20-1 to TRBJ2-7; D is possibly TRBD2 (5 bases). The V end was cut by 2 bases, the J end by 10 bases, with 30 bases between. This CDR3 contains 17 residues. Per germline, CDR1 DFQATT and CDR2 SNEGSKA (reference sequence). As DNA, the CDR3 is TGCAGTGCTAGAACTAAGGACGAAGACGCCGGGGAAAGGGCCCAGTACTTC. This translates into CSARTKDEDAGERAQYF.

CDR3 DNA sequence: TGCGCCAGCAGCCACCGCCGGGGGAGGAACTATGGCTACACCTTC. It translates to CASSHRRGRNYGYTF. The chain carries TRBV4-3 and TRBJ1-2, with TRBD1 as a possible D gene (5 bases). Germline CDR1 is LGHNA and CDR2 is YSLEER. This CDR3 is built from 15 residues. V lost 3 bases and J lost 2, with 13 bases in between.

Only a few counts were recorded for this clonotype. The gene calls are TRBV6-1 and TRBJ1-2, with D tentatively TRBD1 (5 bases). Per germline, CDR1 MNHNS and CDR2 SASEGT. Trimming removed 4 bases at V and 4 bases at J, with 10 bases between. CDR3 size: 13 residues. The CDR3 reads CASSATGSYGYTF. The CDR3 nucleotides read TGTGCCAGCAGTGCTACAGGATCCTATGGCTACACCTTC.

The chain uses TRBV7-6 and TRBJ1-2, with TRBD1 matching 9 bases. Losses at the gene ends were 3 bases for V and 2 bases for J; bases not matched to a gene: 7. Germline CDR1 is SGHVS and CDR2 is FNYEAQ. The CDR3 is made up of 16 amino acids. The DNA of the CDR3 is TGTGCCAGCAGCTTTGAAGACAGGGGGGTAAACTATGGCTACACCTTC. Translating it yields CASSFEDRGVNYGYTF.

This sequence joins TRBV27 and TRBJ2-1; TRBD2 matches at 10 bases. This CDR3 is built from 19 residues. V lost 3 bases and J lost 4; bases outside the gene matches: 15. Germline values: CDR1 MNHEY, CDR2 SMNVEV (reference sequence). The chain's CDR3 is CASSLLWGGGLAPYNEQFF. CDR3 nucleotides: TGTGCCAGCAGTTTGCTATGGGGTGGGGGACTAGCGCCGTACAATGAGCAGTTCTTC.

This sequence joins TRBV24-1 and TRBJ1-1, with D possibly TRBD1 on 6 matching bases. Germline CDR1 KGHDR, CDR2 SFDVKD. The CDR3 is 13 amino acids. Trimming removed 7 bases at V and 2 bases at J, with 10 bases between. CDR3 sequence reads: CATRGRGNTEAFF. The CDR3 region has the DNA TGTGCCACCAGGGGCAGGGGTAACACTGAAGCTTTCTTT.

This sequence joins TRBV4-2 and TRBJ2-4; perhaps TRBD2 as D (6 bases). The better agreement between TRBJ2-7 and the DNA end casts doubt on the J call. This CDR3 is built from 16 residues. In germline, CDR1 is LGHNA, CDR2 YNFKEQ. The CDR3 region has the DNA TGTGCCAGCAGCCAAGTGGGAGGCACCTTGACCTACGAGCAGTACTTC. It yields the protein CASSQVGGTLTYEQYF.

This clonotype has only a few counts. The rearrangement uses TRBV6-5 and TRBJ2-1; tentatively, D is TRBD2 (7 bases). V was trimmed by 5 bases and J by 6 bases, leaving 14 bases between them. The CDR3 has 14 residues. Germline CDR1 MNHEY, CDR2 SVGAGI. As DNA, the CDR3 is TGTGCCAGCAGTCACCACAGGGAGGGCAATGAGCAGTTCTTC. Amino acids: CASSHHREGNEQFF.

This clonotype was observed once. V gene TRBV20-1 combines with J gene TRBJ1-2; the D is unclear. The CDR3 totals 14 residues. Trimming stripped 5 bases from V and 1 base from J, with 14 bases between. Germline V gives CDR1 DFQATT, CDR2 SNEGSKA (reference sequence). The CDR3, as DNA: TGCAGTGCTGCCTTAACCGTCGGTAACTATGGCTACACCTTC. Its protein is CSAALTVGNYGYTF.

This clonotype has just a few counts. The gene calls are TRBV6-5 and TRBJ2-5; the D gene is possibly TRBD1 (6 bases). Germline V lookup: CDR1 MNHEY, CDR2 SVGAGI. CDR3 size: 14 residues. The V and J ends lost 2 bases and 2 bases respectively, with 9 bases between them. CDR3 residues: CASSYAGVQETQYF. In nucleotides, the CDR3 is TGTGCCAGCAGTTACGCAGGGGTACAAGAGACCCAGTACTTC.

The chain's CDR3 is CSARDYGTRSYAQYF. The CDR3, as DNA: TGCAGTGCTAGAGATTATGGGACTCGCTCCTACGCGCAGTACTTC. This chain joins TRBV20-1 and TRBJ2-5, with a tentative D call TRBD2 (6 bases). Germline V gene data show CDR1 as DFQATT and CDR2 as SNEGSKA (reference sequence). V lost 0 bases and J 11 bases, leaving 22 bases between the germline ends. The CDR3 is 15 residues long.

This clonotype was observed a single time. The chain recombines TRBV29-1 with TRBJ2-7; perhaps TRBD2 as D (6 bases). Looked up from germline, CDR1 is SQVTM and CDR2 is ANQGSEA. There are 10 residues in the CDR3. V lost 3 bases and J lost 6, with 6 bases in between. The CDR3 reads CSVDSGEQYF. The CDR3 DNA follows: TGCAGCGTTGATAGCGGCGAGCAGTACTTC.

CDR3 sequence: CASSQDWFEQFF. DNA for the CDR3: TGTGCCAGCAGCCAAGATTGGTTTGAGCAGTTCTTC. This chain uses TRBV14 with TRBJ2-1; no clear D. V lost 0 bases and J lost 9, with 6 bases in between. Germline-derived CDR1 and CDR2 are SGHDN and FVKESK. The CDR3 sequence is 12 residues long.

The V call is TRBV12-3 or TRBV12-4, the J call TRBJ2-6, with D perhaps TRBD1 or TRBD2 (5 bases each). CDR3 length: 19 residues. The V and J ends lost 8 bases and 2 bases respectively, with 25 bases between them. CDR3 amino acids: CASLHPGTPLSAGANVLTF. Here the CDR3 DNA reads TGTGCCAGCTTACATCCGGGGACGCCCCTCTCCGCTGGGGCCAACGTCCTGACTTTC.

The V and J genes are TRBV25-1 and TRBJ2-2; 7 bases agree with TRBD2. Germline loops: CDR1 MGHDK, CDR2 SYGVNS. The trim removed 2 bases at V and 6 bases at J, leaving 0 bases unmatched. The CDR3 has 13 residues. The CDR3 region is CASSEREAGELFF. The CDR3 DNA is TGTGCCAGCAGTGAACGGGAGGCCGGGGAGCTGTTTTTT.

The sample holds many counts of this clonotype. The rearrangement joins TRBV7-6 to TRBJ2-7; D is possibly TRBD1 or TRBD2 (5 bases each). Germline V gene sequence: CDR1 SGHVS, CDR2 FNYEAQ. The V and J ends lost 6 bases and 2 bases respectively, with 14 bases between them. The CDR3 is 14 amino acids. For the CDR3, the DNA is TGTGCCAGCAGTCCCGGGACGGCCACCTACGAGCAGTACTTC. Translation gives CASSPGTATYEQYF.